Listed below are T cell receptor beta chains from one sample, sequenced in a study of cytomegalovirus exposure and HLA in healthy donors. Generated by immunoSEQ multiplex PCR, the TCRdb table keeps only in-frame clones and is missing some. The sample lists 200,000 to 250,000 clones; 82% were seen once. The specimen sequenced was PBMCs. All receptors derive from a woman aged 40-49 years in good health and CMV-seropositive. Each CDR3 is given with its conserved first and last residue. Each record gives: clone size, V gene, D gene, J gene, CDR3 DNA, CDR3 protein. A D gene is named only where the DNA matches it firmly. Size is omitted from some rows. Given values are once, few, many or a class for expanded clones.

>NA|TRBV5-4|TRBD2|TRBJ2-3
TGTGCCAGCAGTTATCCGGGACTAGCGGGAGGGAGCACAGATACGCAGTATTTT
CASSYPGLAGGSTDTQYF
>NA|TRBV9|NA|TRBJ2-1
TGTGCCAGCAGCGTGAGCGCCAGGACATTCATAAGCTCCTACAATGAGCAGTTCTTC
CASSVSARTFISSYNEQFF
>once|TRBV2|NA|TRBJ1-1
TGTGCCAGCAGTGATTTAGTGGACCGGGACACGGCTTTCTTT
CASSDLVDRDTAFF
>NA|TRBV15|TRBD1|TRBJ1-5
TGTGCCACTCGACAGGGAGGAAGCAATCAGCCCCAGCATTTT
CATRQGGSNQPQHF
>NA|TRBV6-6|TRBD1|TRBJ2-1
TGTGCCAGCAGTTACCTGGGACAGGGAATAGATGAGCAGTTCTTC
CASSYLGQGIDEQFF
>NA|TRBV7-9|NA|TRBJ2-7
TGTGCCAGCAGCCCCCGTTCTAGCCCCTACGAGCAGTACTTC
CASSPRSSPYEQYF
>NA|TRBV6-5|NA|TRBJ1-2
TGTGCCAGCAGCCACCAAGGGGGAACCCGCTATGGCTACACCTTC
CASSHQGGTRYGYTF
>once|TRBV30|TRBD1|TRBJ2-7
TGTGCCTGGAGTCGGGACAGGGGGCCGTGGGAGCAGTACTTC
CAWSRDRGPWEQYF
>once|TRBV4-1|NA|TRBJ1-1
TGCGCCAGCAGCCAGGGTAGGGAGCCCTCAAGGACTGAAGCTTTCTTT
CASSQGREPSRTEAFF
>NA|TRBV7-2|TRBD1|TRBJ1-5
TGTGCCAGCAGCTTAGCACTCCAGGGGGCCCAGCATTTT
CASSLALQGAQHF
>NA|TRBV7-3|NA|TRBJ1-1
TGTGCCAGCAGCCCCGGAGGGAGGTCTGAAGCTTTCTTT
CASSPGGRSEAFF
>NA|TRBV6-6|TRBD2|TRBJ2-7
TGTGCCAGCACTAACCTCGGACTAGCGGACTCCTACGAGCAGTACTTC
CASTNLGLADSYEQYF
>NA|TRBV30|NA|TRBJ1-1
TGTGCCTGGGGAGGCCAACTACTGAACACTGAAGCTTTCTTT
CAWGGQLLNTEAFF
>NA|TRBV6-1|TRBD1|TRBJ1-2
TGTGCCAGCAGTCCCGTAATACAGGGGTATAGTGGCTACACCTTC
CASSPVIQGYSGYTF
>NA|TRBV5-1|TRBD1|TRBJ1-2
TGCGCCAGCAGCGAAGGGACAGTAGACTATGGCTACACCTTC
CASSEGTVDYGYTF
>NA|TRBV9|TRBD2|TRBJ2-7
TGTGCCAGCAGCCCTCTTACGGGAGGGCCTCGCGAGCAGTACTTC
CASSPLTGGPREQYF
>few|TRBV29-1|TRBD1|TRBJ1-2
TGCAGCGCCCTCGGACAGGGGAGGGTATCTAACTATGGCTACACCTTC
CSALGQGRVSNYGYTF
>few|TRBV5-1|TRBD1|TRBJ1-3
TGCGCCAGCAGCTTGGCCAGGGGGGCCAACACCATATATTTT
CASSLARGANTIYF
>NA|TRBV5-1|NA|TRBJ2-7
TGCGCCAGCAGCTTGGCACAGGAAACCTACGAGCAGTACTTC
CASSLAQETYEQYF
>NA|TRBV7-8|TRBD2|TRBJ2-7
TGTGCCAGCAGCGGTCAAGCGGGGGGTACTGTCGAGCAGTACTTC
CASSGQAGGTVEQYF
>NA|TRBV5-4|TRBD1|TRBJ1-2
TGTGCCAGCAGCTTGGAAGGCAGGGGGCGCAGGGTCTATGGCTACACCTTC
CASSLEGRGRRVYGYTF
>NA|TRBV11-3|NA|TRBJ1-1
TGTGCCAGCAGCTTAGGCGTGAACACTGAAGCTTTCTTT
CASSLGVNTEAFF
>NA|TRBV2|NA|TRBJ2-2
TGTGCCAGCAGGAGGGGGACCGTCACCGGGGAGCTGTTTTTT
CASRRGTVTGELFF
>NA|TRBV30|NA|TRBJ2-5
TGTGCCTGGGGAGACAGGCCCCGTGAGACCCAGTACTTC
CAWGDRPRETQYF
>NA|TRBV5-1|NA|TRBJ2-3
TGCGCCAGCAGCTCAATCCAGACTAGCACAGATACGCAGTATTTT
CASSSIQTSTDTQYF
>NA|TRBV19|TRBD2|TRBJ2-1
TGTGCCAGTAGTAGTATGGCGGGAGGGAGTCATGAGCAGTTCTTC
CASSSMAGGSHEQFF
>NA|TRBV30|TRBD1|TRBJ1-2
TGTGCCTGGAGTGATCTGGGGTGGCCTCGGGGACAGGGGGGACGGGACTATGGCTACACCTTC
CAWSDLGWPRGQGGRDYGYTF
>NA|TRBV5-6|TRBD1|TRBJ1-1
TGTGCCAGCAGCCGAGGTACAGGGGATAATACTGAAGCTTTCTTT
CASSRGTGDNTEAFF
>NA|TRBV5-4|NA|TRBJ1-2
TGTGCCAGCAGCTTGTTAGGTGAGACAGCTAACTATGGCTACACCTTC
CASSLLGETANYGYTF
>NA|TRBV6-1|TRBD1|TRBJ2-7
TGTGCCAGCAGCCAGGGGGACAGCTCCTACGAGCAGTACTTC
CASSQGDSSYEQYF
>NA|TRBV9|NA|TRBJ2-2
TGTGCCAGCAGCGAGCGACCGAACACCGGGGAGCTGTTTTTT
CASSERPNTGELFF
>NA|TRBV19|NA|TRBJ1-5
TGTGCCAGTAGTACGAACAGGGTTAGCAATCAGCCCCAGCATTTT
CASSTNRVSNQPQHF
>NA|TRBV7-9|NA|TRBJ1-5
TGTGCCAGCAGCTTAGAGCACAGCAATCAGCCCCAGCATTTT
CASSLEHSNQPQHF
>NA|TRBV5-1|TRBD1|TRBJ1-1
TGCGCCAGCAGCCCAGGACAGGGAGACACTGAAGCTTTCTTT
CASSPGQGDTEAFF
>once|TRBV7-2|TRBD2|TRBJ2-7
TGTGCCAGCAGCCAACCTAGCGGGTTCTCCTACGAGCAGTACTTC
CASSQPSGFSYEQYF
>NA|TRBV27|TRBD1|TRBJ2-7
TGTGCCAGCACCTCAGGGTTGGGACAGGCAGACTACGAGCAGTACTTC
CASTSGLGQADYEQYF
>few|TRBV9|TRBD1|TRBJ1-4
TGTGCCAGCAGCGTCCGGGACAGGGGACAAAAACTGTTTTTT
CASSVRDRGQKLFF
>NA|TRBV19|TRBD1|TRBJ1-4
TGTGCCAGTAGTAGGGGACAGGGGCGCCAAGAAAAACTGTTTTTT
CASSRGQGRQEKLFF
>few|TRBV6-1|TRBD1|TRBJ2-7
TGTGCCAGCAGAAAGACCCGGGACAGTTACGAGCAGTACTTC
CASRKTRDSYEQYF
>NA|TRBV5-1|NA|TRBJ2-2
TGCGCCAGCAGGGCGAGGCCCTCGAGCACCGGGGAGCTGTTTTTT
CASRARPSSTGELFF
>NA|TRBV5-1|TRBD1|TRBJ2-7
TGCGCCAGCAGCCCGGGACAGACGTCGTCGCGGGAGCAGTACTTC
CASSPGQTSSREQYF